This record concerns one T cell receptor (beta chain) sequence. Its cognate antigen is unknown. This CDR3 spans 18 amino acids. J lost 0 bases, V lost 6 bases, and 11 bases had no gene match. Looked up from germline, CDR1 is KGHSH and CDR2 is LQKENI. This sample is drawn from a study of cytomegalovirus exposure and HLA in healthy donors. PCR involved 60 Vbeta and 13 Jbeta primers. Profiled with immunoSEQ multiplex PCR; TCRdb holds only in-frame clones, not every one. The sample yields 95,000 to 150,000 clones, less than 85% seen once. General study points: One cluster of highly shared sequence variants probably arose as a sequencing artifact. Analysis was performed later, and it showed HLA-associated TCR beta chains to be more clonally expanded than equally common others.

Sequencing used PBMCs. The TCR comes from a female donor in good health and CMV-seronegative. V usage is TRBV18 and J usage is TRBJ1-2, with 12 bases identical to TRBD1. This CDR3 is CASSYNWDRGQANYGYTF. Written as DNA, the CDR3 is TGTGCCAGCTCTTACAACTGGGACAGGGGGCAAGCTAACTATGGCTACACCTTC.